This T cell receptor (beta chain) was sequenced in a study of blood T cell repertoires in COVID-19. Per the original methods: Researchers report that nucleated cell counts were estimated from reference gene primer amplification. The table came from immunoSEQ multiplex PCR; TCRdb's copy has only in-frame clones and leaves some out. The V and J calls and clone size come from that table; D and trimming were worked out from the DNA. Among 30,000 to 40,000 clones listed, roughly 86% were seen once. Trimming removed 1 base from V and 5 bases from J, with 13 bases in between. In germline, CDR1 is SGHNT, CDR2 YYREEE (reference sequence). The CDR3 contains 15 residues.

Sequenced sample: peripheral blood. The sequence came from a man aged 70-80 years with acute or convalescent COVID-19. V is TRBV5-4 and J is TRBJ2-1; D remains unclear. The CDR3 region is CASSLLRDWDNEQFF. Written as DNA, the CDR3 is TGTGCCAGCAGCTTGCTACGTGACTGGGACAATGAGCAGTTCTTC.